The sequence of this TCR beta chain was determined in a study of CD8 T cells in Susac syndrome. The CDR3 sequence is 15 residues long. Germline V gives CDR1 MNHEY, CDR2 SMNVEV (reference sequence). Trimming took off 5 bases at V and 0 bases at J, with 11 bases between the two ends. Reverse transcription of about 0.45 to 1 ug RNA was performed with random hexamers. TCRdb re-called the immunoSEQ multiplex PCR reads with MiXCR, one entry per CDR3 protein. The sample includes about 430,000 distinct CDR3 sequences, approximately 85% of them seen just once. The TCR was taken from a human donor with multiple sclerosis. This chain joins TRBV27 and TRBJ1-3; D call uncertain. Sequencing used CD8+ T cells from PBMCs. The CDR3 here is CASSKQPVSGNTIYF. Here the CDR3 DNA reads TGTGCCAGCAGTAAACAGCCTGTCTCTGGAAACACCATATATTTT.